Listed below are T cell receptor beta chains from one sample, sequenced in a study of beta chain features in type 1 diabetes. Assay: immunoSEQ multiplex PCR; the TCRdb copy retains only in-frame clones and omits some. Among 350,000 to 400,000 clones listed, around 15% were seen once. What was sequenced was naive CD4+ T cells from blood. The receptors here all came from a woman under 30 in good health. Both conserved end residues are part of each CDR3. Each record gives: clone size, V gene, J gene, D gene, CDR3 DNA, CDR3 protein. A D gene is named only where the DNA matches it firmly. The size field is filled for only some rows; it gives once, few, many or a size class.

few,TRBV7-2,TRBJ2-6,NA,TGTGCCAGCAGCCCCGGGACAAGAAGCTCTGGGGCCAACGTCCTGACTTTC,CASSPGTRSSGANVLTF
few,TRBV5-6,TRBJ2-3,NA,TGTGCCAGCAGCTTGGAGACTTACGGGAGAACAGATACGCAGTATTTT,CASSLETYGRTDTQYF
few,TRBV5-6,TRBJ2-7,NA,TGTGCCAGCAGTCCGGGACTGCAGGTCTCCTACGAGCAGTACTTC,CASSPGLQVSYEQYF
NA,TRBV5-4,TRBJ2-5,NA,TGTGCCAGCAGCTTGGGCAGGGACCAAGAGACCCAGTACTTC,CASSLGRDQETQYF
NA,TRBV19,TRBJ2-1,NA,TGTGCCAGTAGCGGGAGATGGAATGAGCAGTTCTTC,CASSGRWNEQFF
NA,TRBV4-2,TRBJ2-1,TRBD2,TGTGCCAGCAGCCAAGGGTTGACTACTAGCGGCCTATTTGGAAATGAGCAGTTCTTC,CASSQGLTTSGLFGNEQFF
few,TRBV30,TRBJ2-7,TRBD1,TGTGCCTGTACAGGGGCTCTCGGGTACGAGCAGTACTTC,CACTGALGYEQYF
NA,TRBV7-9,TRBJ1-1,TRBD1,TGTGCCAGCAGCTGGACAGGGTATACGAACACTGAAGCTTTCTTT,CASSWTGYTNTEAFF
NA,TRBV27,TRBJ1-5,NA,TGTGCCAGCAGTTTCCGGGTCGCTCAGCCCCAGCATTTT,CASSFRVAQPQHF
NA,TRBV6-5,TRBJ2-7,NA,TGTGCCAGCAGTGGGGGGACGGACTACGAGCAGTACTTC,CASSGGTDYEQYF
few,TRBV30,TRBJ2-4,NA,TGTGCCTGGAGCCCTACGGGAGTAGCCAAAAACATTCAGTACTTC,CAWSPTGVAKNIQYF
NA,TRBV29-1,TRBJ2-7,NA,TGCAGCGTAACGGGACTCCTCACCTACGAGCAGTACTTC,CSVTGLLTYEQYF
few,TRBV28,TRBJ1-4,NA,TGTGCCAGCAGGGCCCTCATCGGGACACGTGAAAAACTGTTTTTT,CASRALIGTREKLFF
NA,TRBV30,TRBJ2-7,TRBD1,TGTGCCTGGAGTGTCAGGGGGACCTACGAGCAGTACTTC,CAWSVRGTYEQYF